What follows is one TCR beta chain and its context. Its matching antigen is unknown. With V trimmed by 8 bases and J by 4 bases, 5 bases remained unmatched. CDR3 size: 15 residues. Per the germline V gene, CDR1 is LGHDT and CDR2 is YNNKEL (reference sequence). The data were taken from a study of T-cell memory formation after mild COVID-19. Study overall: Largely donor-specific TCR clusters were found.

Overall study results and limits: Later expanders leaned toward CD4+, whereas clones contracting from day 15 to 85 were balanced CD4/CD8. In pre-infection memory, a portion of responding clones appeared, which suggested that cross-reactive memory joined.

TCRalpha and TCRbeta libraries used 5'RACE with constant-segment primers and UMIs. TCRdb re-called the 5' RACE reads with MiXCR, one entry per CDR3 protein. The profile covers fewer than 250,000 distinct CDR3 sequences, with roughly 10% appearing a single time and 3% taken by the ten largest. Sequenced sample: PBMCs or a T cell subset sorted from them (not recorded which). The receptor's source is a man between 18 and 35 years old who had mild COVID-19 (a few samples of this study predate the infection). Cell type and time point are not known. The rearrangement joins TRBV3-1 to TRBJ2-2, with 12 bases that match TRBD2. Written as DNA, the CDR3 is TGTGCCAGCGCCCGGACTAGCGGGGCCACCGGGGAGCTGTTTTTT. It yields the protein CASARTSGATGELFF.